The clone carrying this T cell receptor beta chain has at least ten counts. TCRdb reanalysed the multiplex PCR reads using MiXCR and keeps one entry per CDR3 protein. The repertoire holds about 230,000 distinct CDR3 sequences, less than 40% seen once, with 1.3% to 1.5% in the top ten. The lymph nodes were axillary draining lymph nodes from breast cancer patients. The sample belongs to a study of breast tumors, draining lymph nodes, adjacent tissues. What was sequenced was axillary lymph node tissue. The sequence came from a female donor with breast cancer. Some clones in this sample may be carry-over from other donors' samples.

The CDR3 DNA reads TGTGCCACTAGACTAGCGGGGGCCCAAGAGACCCAGTACTTC. It translates to CATRLAGAQETQYF. The chain recombines TRBV7-8 with TRBJ2-5; 12 nucleotides line up with TRBD2. J gave up 1 base and V 10 bases, and 4 bases lay outside the gene matches. The germline CDR1 and CDR2 sequences are SGHVS and FQNEAQ. The CDR3 runs to 14 residues.